The 24 T cell receptor beta chains below all came from one sample that was sequenced in a study of shared clonotypes between healthy human individuals. Only in-frame clones appear in the TCRdb table, and some are missing; sequencing was by immunoSEQ multiplex PCR. Among roughly 200,000 clones listed, around 63% were seen once. The sequencing sample was made of memory CD4+ T cells sorted from blood. Subset of the sample: CD45RA-negative fraction. The receptors come from a young man in good health.

The chain has TRBV5-4 and TRBJ2-1; D perhaps matches TRBD2 (6 bases). The CDR3 contains 16 residues. Trimming shortened V by 1 base and J by 4 bases, and 15 bases separated the two germline ends. Germline CDR1 reads SGHNT; CDR2 reads YYREEE (reference sequence). The CDR3 loop reads CASSLPLGGTYNEQFF. The CDR3 DNA is TGTGCCAGCAGCTTGCCGCTTGGCGGGACGTACAATGAGCAGTTCTTC.

The rearrangement links TRBV4-3 to TRBJ2-5, with 10 bases identical to TRBD1. V was clipped by 0 bases and J by 3 bases; unmatched bases: 7. The CDR3 runs to 17 residues. Looked up from germline, CDR1 is LGHNA and CDR2 is YSLEER. The CDR3 coding sequence is TGCGCCAGCAGCCAAGAAGGCTTGGGGACAGGGGAAGAGACCCAGTACTTC. Protein: CASSQEGLGTGEETQYF.

CDR3: CASSFGPSRTDTQYF. The CDR3 region has the DNA TGTGCCAGCAGCTTTGGACCAAGCCGCACAGATACGCAGTATTTT. This chain uses TRBV7-3 with TRBJ2-3; D uncertain. V was pared by 3 bases and J by 1 base, with 11 bases between. The CDR3 covers 15 residues. Germline lookup yields CDR1 SGHTA and CDR2 FQGTGA.

The chain recombines TRBV16 with TRBJ2-4, with a tentative D call TRBD1 (5 bases). The germline V and J ends were trimmed by 6 bases and 6 bases, with 18 bases remaining between them. This CDR3 has 15 residues. From germline, CDR1 is KGHSY and CDR2 FQNENV. CDR3 nucleotides: TGTGCCAGCAGTCCGCCCGACAGTAGAGGAAACATTCAGTACTTC. It yields the protein CASSPPDSRGNIQYF.

This chain connects TRBV6-5 to TRBJ2-7; TRBD1 or TRBD2 may be the D gene (5 bases each). CDR1 is MNHEY, CDR2 SVGAGI, per germline. There are 14 residues in the CDR3. V was trimmed by 2 bases and J by 6 bases, leaving 14 bases between them. The CDR3 loop is CASSYLGGVGEQYF. The CDR3 nucleotides are TGTGCCAGCAGTTACCTTGGGGGAGTTGGCGAGCAGTACTTC.

The J gene is TRBJ2-5, the V gene TRBV5-4; D not certain. Germline CDR1 is SGHNT and CDR2 is YYREEE (reference sequence). The CDR3 consists of 15 residues. V lost 0 bases to trimming and J lost 5 bases, with 14 bases between them. DNA for the CDR3: TGTGCCAGCAGCTTGGACCAGGAAAGGACGGAGACCCAGTACTTC. Its translation is CASSLDQERTETQYF.

This chain uses TRBV11-1 with TRBJ2-7; D is uncertain. The CDR3 sequence is 13 residues long. CDR1 is SGHAT, CDR2 FQDESV, per germline (reference sequence). The V end lost 7 bases, the J end lost 5 bases, and 15 bases lay between the germline ends. CDR3 DNA: TGTGCCAGCAATAGTCAGATTGGGGACGAGCAGTACTTC. Its translation: CASNSQIGDEQYF.

V and J are TRBV18 and TRBJ1-4; TRBD1 is a possible D gene (6 bases). This CDR3 comprises 14 residues. V lost 5 bases and J 8 bases, leaving 15 bases between the germline ends. Germline V gene sequence: CDR1 KGHSH, CDR2 LQKENI. Written as DNA, the CDR3 is TGTGCCAGCTCATCCGGGACAACAAGAGAAAAACTGTTTTTT. Its protein is CASSSGTTREKLFF.

This clone was seen ten or more times. The CDR3, as DNA: TGCAGCGTGGGAGGGCAGGGGAACTACGAGCAGTACTTC. Translated: CSVGGQGNYEQYF. V gene TRBV29-1 combines with J gene TRBJ2-7; D might be TRBD2 (7 bases). From germline, CDR1 is SQVTM and CDR2 ANQGSEA. The CDR3 consists of 13 residues. Trimming took off 6 bases at V and 3 bases at J, with 15 bases between the two ends.

The chain recombines TRBV5-6 with TRBJ2-1, with D possibly matching TRBD2 (6 bases). The V end lost 0 bases, the J end lost 2 bases, and 12 bases lay between the germline ends. The germline V gene encodes CDR1 SGHDT and CDR2 YYEEEE. The CDR3 runs 16 residues. This CDR3 reads CASSLAGGSTYNEQFF. The CDR3 region has the DNA TGTGCCAGCAGCTTGGCCGGGGGAAGCACCTACAATGAGCAGTTCTTC.

This sequence joins TRBV10-1 and TRBJ2-1; tentatively, D is TRBD1 or TRBD2 (5 bases each). CDR1 WNHNN and CDR2 SYGVQD come from the germline V gene (reference sequence). This CDR3 is built from 14 residues. The V gene lost 1 base and the J gene lost 7 bases, with 11 bases spanning the gap. The CDR3 sequence: CASSEFGGGNEQFF. For the CDR3, the DNA is TGCGCCAGCAGTGAGTTTGGGGGTGGGAATGAGCAGTTCTTC.

Turning to this clone: Only one base separates this from a far larger clonotype, so it likely reflects a read error. The chain uses TRBV29-1 and TRBJ1-5; no firm D call. The length of the CDR3 is 13 residues. V lost 8 bases and J 3 bases, leaving 14 bases between the germline ends. The germline V gene has CDR1 SQVTM and CDR2 ANQGSEA. The CDR3 loop is CSLRDNHNQPQHF. CDR3 DNA: TGCAGCTTACGTGACAATCACAATCAGCCCCAGCATTTT.

The chain uses TRBV25-1 and TRBJ2-6; no definite D call. The CDR3 is 14 residues long. V shed 6 bases and J shed 0 bases, with 6 bases lying between them. Germline V lookup: CDR1 MGHDK, CDR2 SYGVNS. CDR3 amino acids: CASRAHSGANVLTF. For the CDR3, the DNA is TGTGCCAGCAGGGCCCACTCTGGGGCCAACGTCCTGACTTTC. The entire variable domain, with the rest obtained from reference TRBV25-1 and TRBJ2-6, is as follows: EADIYQTPRYLVIGTGKKITLECSQTMGHDKMYWYQQDPGMELHLIHYSYGVNSTEKGDLSSESTVSRIRTEHFPLTLESARPSHTSQYLCASRAHSGANVLTFGAGSRLTVL.

This clone has only one observation. This chain joins TRBV28 and TRBJ2-1; the D gene could be TRBD1 or TRBD2 (5 bases each). V was clipped by 6 bases and J by 2 bases, with 5 bases between them. This CDR3 spans 12 amino acids. Germline values: CDR1 MDHEN, CDR2 SYDVKM. The CDR3 sequence is CASRGPYNEQFF. DNA of the CDR3: TGTGCCAGCAGGGGACCCTACAATGAGCAGTTCTTC.

This sequence joins TRBV2 and TRBJ1-5, with D perhaps TRBD1 (6 bases). In germline, CDR1 is SNHLY, CDR2 FYNNEI. Deletions cut 7 bases from V and 6 bases from J, with 13 bases between. The CDR3 loop spans 13 amino acids. The CDR3 DNA reads as TGTGCCAGCAACTGGGGGGCGAGTCAGCCCCAGCATTTT. Translation gives CASNWGASQPQHF.

The chain couples TRBV15 to TRBJ2-3; D call uncertain. This CDR3 comprises 14 residues. V shed 0 bases and J shed 6 bases, with 10 bases lying between them. The V gene's germline CDR1 is LNHNV and CDR2 YYDKDF (reference sequence). CDR3 sequence: CATSREKVGDTQYF. In DNA, the CDR3 is TGTGCCACCAGCAGAGAGAAAGTAGGGGATACGCAGTATTTT.

This chain uses TRBV10-3 with TRBJ2-7; D possibly corresponds to TRBD2 (5 bases). The length of the CDR3 is 12 residues. Germline V gene sequence: CDR1 ENHRY, CDR2 SYGVKD. The germline V and J ends were trimmed by 5 bases and 1 base, with 6 bases remaining between them. CDR3 protein: CAISWESYEQYF. CDR3 nucleotides: TGTGCCATCAGTTGGGAGTCCTACGAGCAGTACTTC.

A few counts support this clone. The chain joins TRBV28 to TRBJ1-1; D is unclear. The CDR3 contains 12 residues. Germline V lookup: CDR1 MDHEN, CDR2 SYDVKM. The V end lost 6 bases, the J end lost 3 bases, and 8 bases lay between the germline ends. The CDR3 is CASRIQDTEAFF. The CDR3 nucleotides read TGTGCCAGCAGGATTCAGGACACTGAAGCTTTCTTT.

This chain joins TRBV7-4 and TRBJ2-3; 10 bases are a match to TRBD2. The junction had 4 bases not matched to a gene; V was cut back by 5 bases and J by 2 bases. This CDR3 is 15 amino acids long. Germline CDR1 reads SGHVT; CDR2 reads SQSDAQ. The CDR3 bases are TGTGCCAGCAGCACTACTAGCGGGACCACAGATACGCAGTATTTT. Its translation is CASSTTSGTTDTQYF. Combining the CDR3 with reference TRBV7-4 and TRBJ2-3 gives the whole variable domain GAGVSQSPRYKVAKRGRDVALRCDSISGHVTLYWYRQTLGQGSEVLTYSQSDAQRDKSGRPSGRFSAERPERSVSTLKIQRTEQGDSAVYLCASSTTSGTTDTQYFGPGTRLTVL.

The rearrangement joins TRBV18 to TRBJ2-7; D might be TRBD2 (6 bases). Between the trimmed V and J ends, which lost 3 bases and 6 bases, there was a span of 18 bases. The germline V gene has CDR1 KGHSH and CDR2 LQKENI. CDR3 length: 15 residues. CDR3 nucleotide sequence: TGTGCCAGCTCACCCCAACGCGGGGAAGGTATCGAGCAGTACTTC. Amino acids: CASSPQRGEGIEQYF.

The chain employs TRBV19 and TRBJ2-1; unclear D gene. The V gene lost 5 bases and the J gene lost 2 bases, with 13 bases spanning the gap. This CDR3 is 15 amino acids long. Germline CDR1 is LNHDA and CDR2 is SQIVND (reference sequence). The DNA of the CDR3 is TGTGCCAGTAGTGCCGGGCTCGGCCCCTACAATGAGCAGTTCTTC. Amino acids: CASSAGLGPYNEQFF.

The chain is built from TRBV5-4 and TRBJ2-2; the D is unclear. The length of the CDR3 is 13 residues. Trimming cost V 2 bases and J 3 bases, with 5 bases left between them. Germline-derived CDR1 and CDR2 are SGHNT and YYREEE (reference sequence). CDR3 nucleotide sequence: TGTGCCAGCAGCTTTCTAGACACCGGGGAGCTGTTTTTT. This sequence encodes CASSFLDTGELFF.

V is TRBV6-1 and J is TRBJ2-3; D is ambiguous. The V end lost 1 base, the J end lost 4 bases, and 6 bases lay between the germline ends. This CDR3 region has 13 residues. The germline CDR1 and CDR2 sequences are MNHNS and SASEGT. The CDR3 loop is CASSEDVSDTQYF. The CDR3 DNA reads TGTGCCAGCAGTGAAGATGTCTCAGATACGCAGTATTTT.

As DNA, the CDR3 is TGTGCCAGCAGCCGTAAGGACAGTTACGAGCAGTACTTC. Amino acids: CASSRKDSYEQYF. The chain is built from TRBV11-3 and TRBJ2-7, with D possibly TRBD1 on 6 matching bases. V lost 5 bases and J 4 bases, leaving 12 bases between the germline ends. Germline values: CDR1 SGHNT, CDR2 YENEEA. The CDR3 length is 13 residues. Full variable domain (missing parts from reference TRBV11-3 and TRBJ2-7): EAGVVQSPRYKIIEKKQPVAFWCNPISGHNTLYWYLQNLGQGPELLIRYENEEAVDDSQLPKDRFSAERLKGVDSTLKIQPAELGDSAVYLCASSRKDSYEQYFGPGTRLTVT.